A single sample gave rise to the 17 T cell receptor beta chains below, sequenced in a study of shared clonotypes between healthy human individuals. Libraries were prepared by immunoSEQ multiplex PCR; TCRdb keeps only in-frame clonotypes and omits some of them. The sample includes a few million clones, more than 80% seen only once; the top ten take over 0.12%. The sequenced sample was naive CD4+ T cells sorted from blood. Sample subset: CD45RA+ positively selected. The receptor source for this set is a man aged 18 to 29 in good health.

The rearrangement links TRBV7-3 to TRBJ2-7; D perhaps matches TRBD2 (6 bases). CDR1 and CDR2 (germline): SGHTA, FQGTGA. The CDR3 is 15 amino acids. V shed 5 bases and J shed 4 bases, with 18 bases lying between them. Written as DNA, the CDR3 is TGTGCCAGCAGCGTCGCGTACGGGGGAGTGTACGAGCAGTACTTC. Translated: CASSVAYGGVYEQYF.

The J gene is TRBJ1-6, the V gene TRBV2, with TRBD1 identical over 8 bases. The CDR3 runs 16 residues. CDR1 SNHLY and CDR2 FYNNEI come from the germline V gene. V shed 1 base, J shed 9 bases, and the junction held 8 bases outside the gene matches. The CDR3 nucleotides read TGTGCCAGCAGTGAAGAGGGGGCAGGGGGCGGTTCACCCCTCCACTTT. This codes for CASSEEGAGGGSPLHF.

The chain uses TRBV5-7 and TRBJ2-7; D could derive from TRBD1 or TRBD2 (5 bases each). TRBV5-7 is annotated as an ORF whose role is uncertain. This CDR3 has 15 amino acids. V lost 4 bases to trimming and J lost 2 bases, with 16 bases between them. The CDR3 DNA follows: TGTGCCAGCAGCGGGGATCCGGGACGGACCTACGAGCAGTACTTC. Translation gives CASSGDPGRTYEQYF.

The J gene is TRBJ1-2, the V gene TRBV10-3, with TRBD1 matching over 10 bases. The germline CDR1 and CDR2 sequences are ENHRY and SYGVKD. J lost 7 bases, V lost 9 bases, and 5 bases had no gene match. The CDR3 spans 12 residues. The CDR3 is CAIRQGAVGYTF. CDR3 DNA: TGTGCCATTCGACAGGGGGCGGTTGGCTACACCTTC.

The chain carries TRBV7-9 and TRBJ2-5, with D possibly TRBD1 on 5 matching bases. CDR1 and CDR2 (germline): SEHNR, FQNEAQ (reference sequence). Trimming took 11 bases from V and 5 from J, leaving 15 bases between them. The CDR3 has 12 amino acids. The CDR3 sequence is CAAGGAGETQYF. For the CDR3, the DNA is TGTGCCGCTGGTGGGGCCGGGGAGACCCAGTACTTC.

On this clone itself: Other nucleotide sequences in the sample specify the same CDR3. The chain's CDR3 is CAISEGRGTDTQYF. In nucleotides, the CDR3 is TGTGCCATCAGTGAGGGGAGGGGCACAGATACGCAGTATTTT. The chain links TRBV10-3 to TRBJ2-3, with 7 bases fitting TRBD2. With V trimmed by 2 bases and J by 1 base, 0 bases remained unmatched. Germline loops: CDR1 ENHRY, CDR2 SYGVKD. There are 14 residues in the CDR3.

The chain recombines TRBV11-2 with TRBJ2-1, with D unclear. Between the trimmed V and J ends, which lost 0 bases and 6 bases, there was a span of 9 bases. CDR1 SGHAT and CDR2 FQNNGV come from the germline V gene. The CDR3 spans 14 residues. The CDR3 sequence is CASSLDPASNEQFF. The CDR3 DNA reads as TGTGCCAGCAGCTTAGATCCGGCTAGCAATGAGCAGTTCTTC.

This chain joins TRBV14 and TRBJ2-1; 8 bases align to TRBD2. The CDR3 contains 14 residues. J gave up 5 bases and V 4 bases, and 4 bases lay outside the gene matches. Germline CDR1 reads SGHDN; CDR2 reads FVKESK. The CDR3 protein is CASSRAGGNNEQFF. For the CDR3, the DNA is TGTGCCAGCAGCCGGGCGGGAGGAAACAATGAGCAGTTCTTC.

The gene calls are TRBV9 and TRBJ2-2; 12 bases are a match to TRBD2. The CDR3 is made up of 19 amino acids. The junction had 9 bases not matched to a gene; V was cut back by 3 bases and J by 0 bases. The V gene's germline CDR1 is SGDLS and CDR2 YYNGEE. The CDR3 region has the DNA TGTGCCAGCAGCGGCGTCTGGACTAGCGGGAATTCGAACACCGGGGAGCTGTTTTTT. This codes for CASSGVWTSGNSNTGELFF. The complete variable domain, with remaining parts taken from reference TRBV9 and TRBJ2-2, reads DSGVTQTPKHLITATGQRVTLRCSPRSGDLSVYWYQQSLDQGLQFLIQYYNGEERAKGNILERFSAQQFPDLHSELNLSSLELGDSALYFCASSGVWTSGNSNTGELFFGEGSRLTVL.

V usage is TRBV2 and J usage is TRBJ2-4; TRBD1 agrees at 7 bases. Losses at the gene ends were 6 bases for V and 8 bases for J; bases not matched to a gene: 4. CDR3 length: 12 amino acids. Germline values: CDR1 SNHLY, CDR2 FYNNEI. This CDR3 is CASRDRADIQYF. As DNA, the CDR3 is TGTGCCAGCAGAGACAGGGCGGACATTCAGTACTTC.

The gene calls are TRBV28 and TRBJ1-3; possibly TRBD1 for D (6 bases). In germline, CDR1 is MDHEN, CDR2 SYDVKM. The CDR3 contains 15 residues. With 6 bases removed from V and 0 bases from J, the gap between germline ends came to 12 bases. Written as DNA, the CDR3 is TGTGCCAGCAGAGGACAGTCACTCTCTGGAAACACCATATATTTT. This sequence encodes CASRGQSLSGNTIYF.

For this clone: The same CDR3 also results from other DNA sequences found in this sample. The V gene is TRBV18, the J gene TRBJ1-1; 8 nucleotides match TRBD1. Germline V gene lookup returns CDR1 KGHSH and CDR2 LQKENI. This CDR3 has 15 residues. V was clipped by 3 bases and J by 4 bases; unmatched bases: 7. CDR3 sequence (DNA): TGTGCCAGCTCACCCCCAGGACAGGGAGGCACTGAAGCTTTCTTT. Encoded protein: CASSPPGQGGTEAFF.

The table lists this clone with a few counts. The gene calls are TRBV30 and TRBJ1-1, with D unclear. The CDR3 totals 12 residues. Germline CDR1 GTSNPN, CDR2 SVGIG (reference sequence). Trimming cost V 0 bases and J 4 bases, with 6 bases left between them. Written as DNA, the CDR3 is TGTGCCTGGAGTGTCGGTATCACTGAAGCTTTCTTT. Its protein is CAWSVGITEAFF.

To note about this clone: The sample has other DNA sequences that encode this CDR3 too. V and J are TRBV7-2 and TRBJ1-5; the match to TRBD1 covers 8 bases. CDR3 length: 15 amino acids. With V trimmed by 3 bases and J by 3 bases, 4 bases remained unmatched. CDR1 is SGHTA, CDR2 FQGNSA, per germline. Here the CDR3 reads CASSFGTGDNQPQHF. DNA of the CDR3: TGTGCCAGCAGCTTCGGGACAGGCGACAATCAGCCCCAGCATTTT. The full variable domain, its missing parts supplied by reference TRBV7-2 and TRBJ1-5, is GAGVSQSPSNKVTEKGKDVELRCDPISGHTALYWYRQSLGQGLEFLIYFQGNSAPDKSGLPSDRFSAERTGGSVSTLTIQRTQQEDSAVYLCASSFGTGDNQPQHFGDGTRLSIL.

This chain joins TRBV6-1 and TRBJ1-2, with 9 bases lining up with TRBD1. Losses at the gene ends were 1 base for V and 4 bases for J; bases not matched to a gene: 1. Per the germline V gene, CDR1 is MNHNS and CDR2 is SASEGT. CDR3 size: 14 residues. The CDR3 loop reads CASSEGQGVYGYTF. For the CDR3, the DNA is TGTGCCAGCAGTGAAGGACAGGGGGTCTATGGCTACACCTTC.

The chain couples TRBV5-1 to TRBJ1-1; 8 bases are shared with TRBD1. The CDR3 contains 14 residues. The germline V gene has CDR1 SGHRS and CDR2 YFSETQ. V shed 4 bases, J shed 5 bases, and the junction held 7 bases outside the gene matches. This CDR3 reads CASSNTGGGTEAFF. DNA of the CDR3: TGCGCCAGCAGCAACACAGGGGGAGGGACTGAAGCTTTCTTT.

As concerns this clone: Within the sample, other DNA sequences also encode this same CDR3. The rearrangement links TRBV2 to TRBJ2-2; 9 nucleotides match TRBD2. The germline V gene encodes CDR1 SNHLY and CDR2 FYNNEI. This CDR3 region has 15 residues. With 6 bases clipped from V and 1 base from J, the junction kept 3 bases outside the gene matches. In DNA form, the CDR3 reads TGTGCCAGCAGCCTTAGCGGGGGGAACACCGGGGAGCTGTTTTTT. It is translated as CASSLSGGNTGELFF.